This TCR beta chain came from a study of T cell repertoires in cytomegalovirus infection. Across the study: Indicated by public TCR beta signatures were CMV infection and matching HLA type. Findings and limits, study-wide: Carriers of CMV and the relevant HLA type were discriminated by public TCR beta frequency.

TCRdb fed the reads into MiXCR, producing one record per CDR3 protein. The data show approximately 590,000 distinct CDR3 sequences, with just under 40% seen just once and more than 40% held by the top ten. V lost 4 bases and J lost 4, with 14 bases in between. The CDR3 has 14 residues. Germline assignment: CDR1 SGHTA and CDR2 FQGNSA. In this sample, this clonotype turned up a few times. Its antigen remains unknown. The TCR sequence derives from a human donor in good health (CMV status not recorded). Some clones in this sample may be carry-over from other donors' samples. The rearrangement links TRBV7-2 to TRBJ2-7, with a possible D match to TRBD2 (5 bases). The sequences come from cultured PBMCs, collected from culture after CMV antigen stimulation. The CDR3 bases are TGTGCCAGCAGCTCGAGTGGACTGCGATACGAGCAGTACTTC. Translating it yields CASSSSGLRYEQYF.